The clone carrying this T cell receptor (beta chain) was counted only a few times. The data belong to a study of identical twins. MiXCR was run by TCRdb on the 5' RACE reads, yielding one entry per CDR3 protein. The table includes 1.5 million to 2 million distinct CDR3 sequences, around 33% detected once. V was cut by 7 bases and J by 0 bases, with 15 bases left in between. Germline CDR1 MNHEY, CDR2 SMNVEV (reference sequence). CDR3 length equals 15 residues. The sequence was collected from a newborn girl in good health. Material: cord blood. The rearrangement links TRBV27 to TRBJ1-1, with unresolved D. CDR3 DNA sequence: TGTGCCAGCAAGGTGGCCTGGGTGGTGAACACTGAAGCTTTCTTT. This sequence encodes CASKVAWVVNTEAFF.